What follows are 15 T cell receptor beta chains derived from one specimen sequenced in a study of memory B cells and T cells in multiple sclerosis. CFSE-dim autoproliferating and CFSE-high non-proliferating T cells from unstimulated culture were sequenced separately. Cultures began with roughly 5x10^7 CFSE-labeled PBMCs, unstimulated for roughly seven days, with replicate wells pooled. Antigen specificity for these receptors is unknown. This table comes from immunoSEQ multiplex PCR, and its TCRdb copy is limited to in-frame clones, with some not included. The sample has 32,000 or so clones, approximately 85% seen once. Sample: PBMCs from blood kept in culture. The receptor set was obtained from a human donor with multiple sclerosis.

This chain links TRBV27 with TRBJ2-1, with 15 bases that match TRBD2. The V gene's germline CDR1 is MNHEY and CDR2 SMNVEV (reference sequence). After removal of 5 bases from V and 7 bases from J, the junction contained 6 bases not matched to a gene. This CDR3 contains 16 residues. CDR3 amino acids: CASSTWTSGRENEQFF. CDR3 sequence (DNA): TGTGCCAGCAGTACCTGGACTAGCGGGAGGGAAAATGAGCAGTTCTTC.

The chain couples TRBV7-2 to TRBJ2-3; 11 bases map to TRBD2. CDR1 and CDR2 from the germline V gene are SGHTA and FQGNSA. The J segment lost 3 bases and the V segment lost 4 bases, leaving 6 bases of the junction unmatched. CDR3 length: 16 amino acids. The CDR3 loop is CASSSPSGRRTDTQYF. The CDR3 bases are TGTGCCAGCAGCTCCCCTAGCGGGAGGAGGACAGATACGCAGTATTTT.

The CDR3 loop is CASSQEETGAVTEAFF. The CDR3 DNA sequence: TGCGCCAGCAGCCAAGAAGAAACAGGGGCGGTGACTGAAGCTTTCTTT. The chain combines TRBV4-1 with TRBJ1-1; 7 nucleotides line up with TRBD1. V lost 0 bases, J lost 5 bases, and 9 bases stayed unmatched. Germline CDR1 and CDR2: MGHRA and YSYEKL. This CDR3 spans 16 amino acids.

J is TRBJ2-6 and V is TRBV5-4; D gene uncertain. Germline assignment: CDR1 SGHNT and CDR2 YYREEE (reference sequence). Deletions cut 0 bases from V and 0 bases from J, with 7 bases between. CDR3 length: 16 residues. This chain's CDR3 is CASSLAGLSGANVLTF. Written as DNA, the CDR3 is TGTGCCAGCAGCTTGGCCGGGCTCTCTGGGGCCAACGTCCTGACTTTC.

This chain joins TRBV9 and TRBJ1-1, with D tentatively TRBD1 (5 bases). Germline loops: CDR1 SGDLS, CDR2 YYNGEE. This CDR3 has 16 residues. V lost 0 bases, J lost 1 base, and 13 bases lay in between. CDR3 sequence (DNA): TGTGCCAGCAGCGTAGGGGGGAGTCAGAGGAACACTGAAGCTTTCTTT. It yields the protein CASSVGGSQRNTEAFF.

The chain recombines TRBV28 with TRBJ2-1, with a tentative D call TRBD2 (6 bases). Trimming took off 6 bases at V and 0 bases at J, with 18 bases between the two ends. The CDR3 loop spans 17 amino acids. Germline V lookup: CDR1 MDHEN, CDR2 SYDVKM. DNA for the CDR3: TGTGCCAGCAGCCCCTCCGCCCTAGCGCCCTCCTACAATGAGCAGTTCTTC. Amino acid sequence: CASSPSALAPSYNEQFF. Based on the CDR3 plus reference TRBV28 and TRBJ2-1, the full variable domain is DVKVTQSSRYLVKRTGEKVFLECVQDMDHENMFWYRQDPGLGLRLIYFSYDVKMKEKGDIPEGYSVSREKKERFSLILESASTNQTSMYLCASSPSALAPSYNEQFFGPGTRLTVL.

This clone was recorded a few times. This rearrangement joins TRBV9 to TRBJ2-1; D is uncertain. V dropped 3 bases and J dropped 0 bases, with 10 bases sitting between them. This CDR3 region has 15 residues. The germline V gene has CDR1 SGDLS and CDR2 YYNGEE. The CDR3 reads CASSAGPDSYNEQFF. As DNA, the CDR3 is TGTGCCAGCAGCGCCGGGCCTGACTCCTACAATGAGCAGTTCTTC.

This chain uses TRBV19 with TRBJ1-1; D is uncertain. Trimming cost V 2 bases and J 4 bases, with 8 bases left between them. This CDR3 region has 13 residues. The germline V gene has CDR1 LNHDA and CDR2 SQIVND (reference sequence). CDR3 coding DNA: TGTGCCAGTAGTATATCACACGGCACTGAAGCTTTCTTT. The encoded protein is CASSISHGTEAFF.

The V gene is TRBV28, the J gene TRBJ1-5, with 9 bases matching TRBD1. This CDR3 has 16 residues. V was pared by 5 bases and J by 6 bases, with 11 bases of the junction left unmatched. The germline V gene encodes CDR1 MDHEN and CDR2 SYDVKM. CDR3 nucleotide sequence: TGTGCCAGCAGTCAGACAGGGGGAGGTTTTGGTCAGCCCCAGCATTTT. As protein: CASSQTGGGFGQPQHF.

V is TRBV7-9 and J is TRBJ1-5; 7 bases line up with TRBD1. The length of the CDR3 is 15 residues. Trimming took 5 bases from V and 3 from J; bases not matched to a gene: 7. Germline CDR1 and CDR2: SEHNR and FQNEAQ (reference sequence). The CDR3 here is CASSPGTAINQPQHF. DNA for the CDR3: TGTGCCAGCAGCCCAGGGACAGCTATCAATCAGCCCCAGCATTTT.

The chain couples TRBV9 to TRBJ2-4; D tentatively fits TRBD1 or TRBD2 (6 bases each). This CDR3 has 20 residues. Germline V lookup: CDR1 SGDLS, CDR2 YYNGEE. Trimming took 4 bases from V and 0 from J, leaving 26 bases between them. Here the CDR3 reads CASSFNRGTFETTAKNIQYF. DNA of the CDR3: TGTGCCAGCAGCTTCAACCGGGGGACATTTGAAACCACAGCCAAAAACATTCAGTACTTC. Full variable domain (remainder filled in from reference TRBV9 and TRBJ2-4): DSGVTQTPKHLITATGQRVTLRCSPRSGDLSVYWYQQSLDQGLQFLIQYYNGEERAKGNILERFSAQQFPDLHSELNLSSLELGDSALYFCASSFNRGTFETTAKNIQYFGAGTRLSVL.

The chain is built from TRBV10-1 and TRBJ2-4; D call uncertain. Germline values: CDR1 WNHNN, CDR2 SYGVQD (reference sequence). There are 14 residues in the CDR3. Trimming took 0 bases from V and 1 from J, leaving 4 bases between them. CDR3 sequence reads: CASSESGAKNIQYF. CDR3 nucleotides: TGCGCCAGCAGTGAGTCGGGGGCCAAAAACATTCAGTACTTC.

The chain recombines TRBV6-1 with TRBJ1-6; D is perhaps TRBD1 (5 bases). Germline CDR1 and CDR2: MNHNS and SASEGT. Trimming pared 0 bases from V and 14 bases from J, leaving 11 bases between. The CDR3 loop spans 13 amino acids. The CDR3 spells CASSEAPGKALHF. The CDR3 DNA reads TGTGCCAGCAGTGAAGCTCCAGGGAAAGCCCTCCACTTT.

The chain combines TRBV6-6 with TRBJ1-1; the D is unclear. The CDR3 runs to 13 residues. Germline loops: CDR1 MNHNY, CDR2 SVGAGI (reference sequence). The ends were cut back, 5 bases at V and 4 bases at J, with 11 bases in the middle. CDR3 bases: TGTGCCAGCAGTCCCCTTGTTAGCACTGAAGCTTTCTTT. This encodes CASSPLVSTEAFF.

The CDR3 DNA reads as TGTGCCAGCAGCTTACAGGGCTTAAATTCACCCCTCCACTTT. As protein: CASSLQGLNSPLHF. The J gene is TRBJ1-6, the V gene TRBV7-6, with D possibly TRBD1 on 5 matching bases. This CDR3 is 14 amino acids long. CDR1 and CDR2 from the germline V gene are SGHVS and FNYEAQ. Trimming removed 2 bases at V and 7 bases at J, with 9 bases between.